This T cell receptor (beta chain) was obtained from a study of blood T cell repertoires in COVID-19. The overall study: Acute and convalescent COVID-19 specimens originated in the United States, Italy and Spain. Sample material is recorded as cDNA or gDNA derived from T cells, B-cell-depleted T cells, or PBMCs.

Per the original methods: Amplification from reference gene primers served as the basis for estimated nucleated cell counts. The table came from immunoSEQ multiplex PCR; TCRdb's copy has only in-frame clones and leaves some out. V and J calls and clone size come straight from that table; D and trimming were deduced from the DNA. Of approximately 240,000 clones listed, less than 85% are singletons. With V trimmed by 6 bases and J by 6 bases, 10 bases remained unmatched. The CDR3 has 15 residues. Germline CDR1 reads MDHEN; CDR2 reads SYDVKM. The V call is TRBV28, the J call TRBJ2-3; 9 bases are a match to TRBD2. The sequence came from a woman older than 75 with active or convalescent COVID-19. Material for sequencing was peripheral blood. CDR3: CASSPAGGPLDTQYF. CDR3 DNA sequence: TGTGCCAGCAGCCCAGCGGGGGGTCCGCTCGATACGCAGTATTTT.